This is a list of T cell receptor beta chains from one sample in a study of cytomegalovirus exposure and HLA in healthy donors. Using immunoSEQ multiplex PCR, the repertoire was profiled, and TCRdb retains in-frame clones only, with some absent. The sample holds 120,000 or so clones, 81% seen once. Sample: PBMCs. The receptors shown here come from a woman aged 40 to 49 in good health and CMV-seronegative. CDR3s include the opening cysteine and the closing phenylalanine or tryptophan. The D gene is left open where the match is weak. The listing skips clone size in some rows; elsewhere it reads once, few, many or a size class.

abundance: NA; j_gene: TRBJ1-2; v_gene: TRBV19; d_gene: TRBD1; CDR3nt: TGTGCCAGTAGTATAGTGGGGACAGCCTATGGCTACACCTTC; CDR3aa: CASSIVGTAYGYTF
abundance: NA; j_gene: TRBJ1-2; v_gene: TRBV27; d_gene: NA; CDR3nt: TGTGCCAGCAGTTTGCAACCCGGGACACTCTATGGCTACACCTTC; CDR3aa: CASSLQPGTLYGYTF
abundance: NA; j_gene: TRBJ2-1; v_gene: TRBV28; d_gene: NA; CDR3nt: TGTGCCAGCAGTATTCTAATACTTAACTCCTACAATGAGCAGTTCTTC; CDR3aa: CASSILILNSYNEQFF
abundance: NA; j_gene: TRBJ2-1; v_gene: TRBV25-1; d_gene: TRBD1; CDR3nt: TGTGCCAGCAGTGAATTCGGGACAGCTTACAATGAGCAGTTCTTC; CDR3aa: CASSEFGTAYNEQFF
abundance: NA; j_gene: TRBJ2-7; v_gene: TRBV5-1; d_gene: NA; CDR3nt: TGCGCCAGCAGCTTGCCCGACAGCTACGAGCAGTACTTC; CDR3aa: CASSLPDSYEQYF
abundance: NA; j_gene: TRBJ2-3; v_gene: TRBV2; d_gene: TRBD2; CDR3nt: TGTGCCAGCAGCGCGGGACTAGCGGGAGGAGTAGATACGCAGTATTTT; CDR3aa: CASSAGLAGGVDTQYF
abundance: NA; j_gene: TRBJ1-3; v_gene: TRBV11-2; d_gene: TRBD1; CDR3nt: TGTGCCAGCAGCTCGACAGGGTGGTCTGGAAACACCATATATTTT; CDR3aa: CASSSTGWSGNTIYF
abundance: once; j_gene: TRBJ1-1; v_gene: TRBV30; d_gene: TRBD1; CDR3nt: TGTGCCTGGGCCCGGGACAGCTTTTTGAACACTGAAGCTTTCTTT; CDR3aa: CAWARDSFLNTEAFF
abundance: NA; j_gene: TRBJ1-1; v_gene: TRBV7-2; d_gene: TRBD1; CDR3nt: TGTGCCAGCAGCTTGCCCAGGGGGCTCGGTACTGAAGCTTTCTTT; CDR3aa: CASSLPRGLGTEAFF
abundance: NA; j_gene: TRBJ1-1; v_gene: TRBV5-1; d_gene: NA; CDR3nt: TGCGCCAGCAGCTTTCTGGGACAACCGAACACTGAAGCTTTCTTT; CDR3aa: CASSFLGQPNTEAFF
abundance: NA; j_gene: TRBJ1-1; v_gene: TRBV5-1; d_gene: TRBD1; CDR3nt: TGCGCCAGCAGCTTGCGACAGGGCGGTGGGAACACTGAAGCTTTCTTT; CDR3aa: CASSLRQGGGNTEAFF
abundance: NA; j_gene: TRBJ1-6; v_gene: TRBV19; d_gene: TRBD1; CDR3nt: TGTGCCAGTAGTGTTGGAGGGACAGGGGGAAATTCACCCCTCCACTTT; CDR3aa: CASSVGGTGGNSPLHF
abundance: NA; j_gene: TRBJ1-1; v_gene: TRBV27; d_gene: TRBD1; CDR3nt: TGTGCCAGCAGTAGTCGAAAGAACCGGGCAGGGGGCCTGACTGAAGCTTTCTTT; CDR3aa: CASSSRKNRAGGLTEAFF
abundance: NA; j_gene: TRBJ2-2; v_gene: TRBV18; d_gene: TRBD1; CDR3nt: TGTGCCAGCTCACCAAGCCAGGGGGAAGCCACCGGGGAGCTGTTTTTT; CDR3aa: CASSPSQGEATGELFF
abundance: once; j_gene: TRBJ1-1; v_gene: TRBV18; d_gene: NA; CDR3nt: TGTGCCAGCTCACCATGGGGAGCTGAAGCTTTCTTT; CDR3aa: CASSPWGAEAFF
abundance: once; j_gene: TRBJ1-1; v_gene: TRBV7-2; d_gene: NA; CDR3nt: TGTGCCAGCAGCTTAGACAGGGCAGCTGAAGCTTTCTTT; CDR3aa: CASSLDRAAEAFF
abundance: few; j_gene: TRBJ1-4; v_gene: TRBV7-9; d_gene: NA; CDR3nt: TGTGCCAGCAGCTTAATGGGAGGGAGTGAAAAACTGTTTTTT; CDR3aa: CASSLMGGSEKLFF
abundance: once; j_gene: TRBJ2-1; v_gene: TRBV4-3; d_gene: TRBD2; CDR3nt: TGCGCCAGCAGCCCAACAGCGGGAGGGGCCTACAATGAGCAGTTCTTC; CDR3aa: CASSPTAGGAYNEQFF
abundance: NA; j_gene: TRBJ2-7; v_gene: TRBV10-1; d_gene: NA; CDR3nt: TGCGCCAGCAGTGACGGGGGAATCTACGAGCAGTACTTC; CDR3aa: CASSDGGIYEQYF
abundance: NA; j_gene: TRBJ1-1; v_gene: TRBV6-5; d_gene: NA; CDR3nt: TGTGCCAGCAGTTACGGCAGGTTGAACACTGAAGCTTTCTTT; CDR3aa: CASSYGRLNTEAFF
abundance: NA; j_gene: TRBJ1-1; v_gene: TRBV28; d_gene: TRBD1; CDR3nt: TGTGCCAGCAGTTTTCAAGGACAGGGCCTGGCTTTCTTT; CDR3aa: CASSFQGQGLAFF
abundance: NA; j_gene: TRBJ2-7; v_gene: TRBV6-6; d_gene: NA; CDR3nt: TGTGCCAGCAGTAGCAGGGGAAACGAGCAGTACTTC; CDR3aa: CASSSRGNEQYF
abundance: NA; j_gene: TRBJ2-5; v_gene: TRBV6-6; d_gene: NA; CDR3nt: TGTGCCAGCAGTTACACTAGCCAAGAGACCCAGTACTTC; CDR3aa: CASSYTSQETQYF
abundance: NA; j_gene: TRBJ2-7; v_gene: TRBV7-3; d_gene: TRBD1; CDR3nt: TGTGCCAGCAGCTACTCGGGACAGGGATATGACGAGCAGTACTTC; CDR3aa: CASSYSGQGYDEQYF
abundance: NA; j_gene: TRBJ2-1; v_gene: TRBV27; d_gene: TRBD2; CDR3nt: TGTGCCAGCAGTTTATCTACCGGGGGGAATGAGCAGTTCTTC; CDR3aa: CASSLSTGGNEQFF
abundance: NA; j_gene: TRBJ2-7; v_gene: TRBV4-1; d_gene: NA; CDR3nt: TGCGCCAGCAGCCCCTTCGACCGGAGCTCCTACGAGCAGTACTTC; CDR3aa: CASSPFDRSSYEQYF
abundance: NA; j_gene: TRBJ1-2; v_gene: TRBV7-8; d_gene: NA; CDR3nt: TGTGCCAGCAGCTTAGCTGGACAGAGAACCAACTATGGCTACACCTTC; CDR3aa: CASSLAGQRTNYGYTF
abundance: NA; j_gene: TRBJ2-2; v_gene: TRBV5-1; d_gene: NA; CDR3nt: TGCGCCAGCAGAGGGGTGCAAACCGGGGAGCTGTTTTTT; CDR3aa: CASRGVQTGELFF
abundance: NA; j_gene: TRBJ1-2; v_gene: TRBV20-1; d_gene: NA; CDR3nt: TGCAGTGCTAGACAGGGGTATGGCTACACCTTC; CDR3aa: CSARQGYGYTF
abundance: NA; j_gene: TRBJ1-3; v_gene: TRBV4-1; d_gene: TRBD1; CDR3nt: TGCGCCAGCAGCCAATTACCGGGACAGGGTCTAAGAAACACCATATATTTT; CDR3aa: CASSQLPGQGLRNTIYF
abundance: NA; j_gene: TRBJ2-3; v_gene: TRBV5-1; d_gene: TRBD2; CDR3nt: TGCGCCAGCAGCACGGGACCCGCAAACGGGGGGTCGACAGATACGCAGTATTTT; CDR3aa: CASSTGPANGGSTDTQYF
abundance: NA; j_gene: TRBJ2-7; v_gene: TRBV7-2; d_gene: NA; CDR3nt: TGTGCCAGCAGCTTAGCGCTGGGCTCATCCTACGAGCAGTACTTC; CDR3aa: CASSLALGSSYEQYF
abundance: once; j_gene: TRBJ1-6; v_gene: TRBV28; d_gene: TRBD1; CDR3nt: TGTGCCACCAAGACAGGGCTCTATAATTCACCCCTCCACTTT; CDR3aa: CATKTGLYNSPLHF
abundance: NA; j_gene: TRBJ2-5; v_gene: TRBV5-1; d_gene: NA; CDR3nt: TGCGCCAGCAGCTATGGCGACTATTCGTACCAAGAGACCCAGTACTTC; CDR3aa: CASSYGDYSYQETQYF
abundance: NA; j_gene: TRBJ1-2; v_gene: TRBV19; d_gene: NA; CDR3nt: TGTGCCAGTAGTGAGCGGCTGGTCGGAGGCTACACCTTC; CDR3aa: CASSERLVGGYTF
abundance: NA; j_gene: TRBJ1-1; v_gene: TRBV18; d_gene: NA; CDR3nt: TGTGCCAGCTCACCAAATCTAGAGAATGAAGCTTTCTTT; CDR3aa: CASSPNLENEAFF
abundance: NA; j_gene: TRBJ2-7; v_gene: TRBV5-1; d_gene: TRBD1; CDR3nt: TGCGCCAGCAGAGGGGCCGGGACAGGGAGCATCGAGCAGTACTTC; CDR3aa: CASRGAGTGSIEQYF
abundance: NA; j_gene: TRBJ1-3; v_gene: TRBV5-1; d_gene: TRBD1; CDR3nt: TGCGCCAGCAGCGACCAACAGGGGATCTCTGGAAACACCATATATTTT; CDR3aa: CASSDQQGISGNTIYF
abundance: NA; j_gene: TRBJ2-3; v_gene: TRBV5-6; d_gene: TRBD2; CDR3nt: TGTGCCAGCAGCTTGGAGGGGACTAGCGGGGGCGCAGATACGCAGTATTTT; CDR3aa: CASSLEGTSGGADTQYF
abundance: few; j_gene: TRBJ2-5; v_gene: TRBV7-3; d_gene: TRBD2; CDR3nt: TGTGCCAGCAGCTCCCCGGGACTAGGAGAAGAGACCCAGTACTTC; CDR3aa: CASSSPGLGEETQYF
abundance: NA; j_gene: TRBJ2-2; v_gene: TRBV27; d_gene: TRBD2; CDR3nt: TGTGCCAGCACCTATCTGGCGGGGGGGCGAGGCGGGGAGCTGTTTTTT; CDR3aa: CASTYLAGGRGGELFF
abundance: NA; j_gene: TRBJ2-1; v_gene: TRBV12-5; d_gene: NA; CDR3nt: TGTGCTAGTGGTTTGGACGGGGGAACCGACTCCTACAATGAGCAGTTCTTC; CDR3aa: CASGLDGGTDSYNEQFF
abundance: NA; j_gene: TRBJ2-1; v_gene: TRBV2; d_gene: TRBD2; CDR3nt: TGTGCCAGCAGGGGGGGGGCCTACAATGAGCAGTTCTTC; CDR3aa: CASRGGAYNEQFF
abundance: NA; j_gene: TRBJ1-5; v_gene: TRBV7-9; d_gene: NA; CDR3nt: TGTTCCAGCAGCTTGACCGTACAGGGTGAGGGCAATCAGCCCCAGCATTTT; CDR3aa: CSSSLTVQGEGNQPQHF
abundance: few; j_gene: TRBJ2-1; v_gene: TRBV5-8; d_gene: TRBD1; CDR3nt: TGTGCCAGCACCCGCGCTACAGGGGTAGGCGATGAGCAGTTCTTC; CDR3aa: CASTRATGVGDEQFF
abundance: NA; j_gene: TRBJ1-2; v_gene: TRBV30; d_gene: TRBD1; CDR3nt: TGTGCCTGGAGTCCCACACAGGGGGCCCGGGGCTACACCTTC; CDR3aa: CAWSPTQGARGYTF
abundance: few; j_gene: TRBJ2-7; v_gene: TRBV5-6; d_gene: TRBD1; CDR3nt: TGTGCCAGCAGCCTCGACAGGGACGGACACTACGAGCAGTACTTC; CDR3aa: CASSLDRDGHYEQYF
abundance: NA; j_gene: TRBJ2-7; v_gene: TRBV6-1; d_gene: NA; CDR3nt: TGTGCCACCCCCCGGACTCTTGACTCCGAGCAGTACTTC; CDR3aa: CATPRTLDSEQYF
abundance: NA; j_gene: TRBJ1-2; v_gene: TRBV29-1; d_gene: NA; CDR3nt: TGCAGCGTTCTAGACAGCTATGGCTACACCTTC; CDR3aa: CSVLDSYGYTF
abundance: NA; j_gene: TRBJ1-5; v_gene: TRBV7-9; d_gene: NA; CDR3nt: TGTGCCAGCAGCTTTACAGATAATCAGCCCCAGCATTTT; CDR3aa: CASSFTDNQPQHF
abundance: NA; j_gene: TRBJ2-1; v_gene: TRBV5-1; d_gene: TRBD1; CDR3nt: TGCGCCAGCAGCTTGGGGGGACAGGGCTACAATGAGCAGTTCTTC; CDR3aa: CASSLGGQGYNEQFF
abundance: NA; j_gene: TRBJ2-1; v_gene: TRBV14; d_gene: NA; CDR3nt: TGTGCCAGCAGCCCCGGACAAGGGATATACAATGAGCAGTTCTTC; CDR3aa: CASSPGQGIYNEQFF
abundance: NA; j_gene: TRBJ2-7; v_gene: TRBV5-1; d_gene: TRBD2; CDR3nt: TGCGCCAGCGGTACCGGGACTAGCGCCGGCGAGCAGTACTTC; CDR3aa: CASGTGTSAGEQYF
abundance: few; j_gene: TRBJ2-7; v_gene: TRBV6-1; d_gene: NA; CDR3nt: TGTGCCAGCAGTGAACGGCCCGGGTTTTTCAACGAGCAGTACTTC; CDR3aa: CASSERPGFFNEQYF
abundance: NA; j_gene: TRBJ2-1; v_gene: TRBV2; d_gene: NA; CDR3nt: TGTGCCAGCACCCCTAGCTGGCTCAATGAGCAGTTCTTC; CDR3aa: CASTPSWLNEQFF